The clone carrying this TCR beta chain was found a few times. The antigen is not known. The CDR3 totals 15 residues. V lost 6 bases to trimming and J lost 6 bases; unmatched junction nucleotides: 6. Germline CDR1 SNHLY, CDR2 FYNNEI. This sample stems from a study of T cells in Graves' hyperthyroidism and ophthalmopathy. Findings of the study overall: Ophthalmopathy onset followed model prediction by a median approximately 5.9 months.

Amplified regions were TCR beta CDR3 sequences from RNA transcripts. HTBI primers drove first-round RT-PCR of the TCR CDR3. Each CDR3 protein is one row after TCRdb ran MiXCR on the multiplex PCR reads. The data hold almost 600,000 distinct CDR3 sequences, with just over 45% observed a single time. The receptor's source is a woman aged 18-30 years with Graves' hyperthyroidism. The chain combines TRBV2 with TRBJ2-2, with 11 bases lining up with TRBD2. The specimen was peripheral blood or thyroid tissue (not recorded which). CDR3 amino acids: CASRILAGESGELFF. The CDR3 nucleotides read TGTGCCAGCAGGATACTAGCGGGAGAATCCGGGGAGCTGTTTTTT.